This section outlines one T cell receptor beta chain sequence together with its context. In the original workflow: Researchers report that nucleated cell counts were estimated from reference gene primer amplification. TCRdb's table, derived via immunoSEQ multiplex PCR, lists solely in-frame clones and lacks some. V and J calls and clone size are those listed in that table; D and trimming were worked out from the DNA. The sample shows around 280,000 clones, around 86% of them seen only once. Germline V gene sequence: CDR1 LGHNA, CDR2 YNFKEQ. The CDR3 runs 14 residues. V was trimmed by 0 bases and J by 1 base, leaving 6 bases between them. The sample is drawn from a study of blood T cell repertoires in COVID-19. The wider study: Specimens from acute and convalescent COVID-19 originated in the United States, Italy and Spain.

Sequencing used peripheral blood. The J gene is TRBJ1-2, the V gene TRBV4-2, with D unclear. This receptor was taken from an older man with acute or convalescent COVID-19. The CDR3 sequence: CASSQESDNYGYTF. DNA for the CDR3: TGTGCCAGCAGCCAAGAGTCAGATAACTATGGCTACACCTTC.